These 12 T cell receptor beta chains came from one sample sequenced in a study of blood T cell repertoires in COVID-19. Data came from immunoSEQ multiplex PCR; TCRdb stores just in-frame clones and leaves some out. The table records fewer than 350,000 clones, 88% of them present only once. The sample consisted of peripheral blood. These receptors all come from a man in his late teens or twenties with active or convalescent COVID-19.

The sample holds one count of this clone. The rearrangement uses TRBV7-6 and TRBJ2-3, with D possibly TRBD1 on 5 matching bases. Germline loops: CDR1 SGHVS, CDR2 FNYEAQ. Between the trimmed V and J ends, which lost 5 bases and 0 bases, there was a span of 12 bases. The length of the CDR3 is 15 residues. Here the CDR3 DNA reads TGTGCCAGCAGCGTGTTTGGGGCCAGCACAGATACGCAGTATTTT. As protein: CASSVFGASTDTQYF.

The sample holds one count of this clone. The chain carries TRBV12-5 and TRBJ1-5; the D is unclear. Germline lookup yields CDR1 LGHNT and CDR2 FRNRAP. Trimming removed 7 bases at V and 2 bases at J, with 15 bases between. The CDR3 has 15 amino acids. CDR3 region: CASAMPGGGNQPQHF. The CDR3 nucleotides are TGTGCTAGTGCCATGCCGGGCGGGGGCAATCAGCCCCAGCATTTT.

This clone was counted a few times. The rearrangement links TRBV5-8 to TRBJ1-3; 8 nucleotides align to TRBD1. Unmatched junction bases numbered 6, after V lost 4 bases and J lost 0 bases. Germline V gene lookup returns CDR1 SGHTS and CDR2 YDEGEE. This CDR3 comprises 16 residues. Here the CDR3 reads CASSQGQVFSGNTIYF. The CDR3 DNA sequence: TGTGCCAGCAGCCAGGGACAGGTATTCTCTGGAAACACCATATATTTT.

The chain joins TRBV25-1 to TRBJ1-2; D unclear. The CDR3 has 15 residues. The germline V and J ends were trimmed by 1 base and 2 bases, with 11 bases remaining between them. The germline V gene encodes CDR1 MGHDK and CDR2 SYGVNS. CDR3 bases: TGTGCCAGCAGTGAATTAGGAGGTTCCAACTATGGCTACACCTTC. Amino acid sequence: CASSELGGSNYGYTF.

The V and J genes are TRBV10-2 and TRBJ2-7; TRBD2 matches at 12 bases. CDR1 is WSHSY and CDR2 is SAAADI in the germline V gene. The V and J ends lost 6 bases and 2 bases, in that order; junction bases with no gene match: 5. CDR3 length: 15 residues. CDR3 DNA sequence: TGCGCCAGCAGGGAGACTAGCGGGGGAACCTACGAGCAGTACTTC. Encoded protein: CASRETSGGTYEQYF.

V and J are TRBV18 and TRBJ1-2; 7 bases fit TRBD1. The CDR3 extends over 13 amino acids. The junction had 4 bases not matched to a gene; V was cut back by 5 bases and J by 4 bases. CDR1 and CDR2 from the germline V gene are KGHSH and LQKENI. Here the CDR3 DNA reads TGTGCCAGCTCAGACAGGGAACCCTATGGCTACACCTTC. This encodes CASSDREPYGYTF.

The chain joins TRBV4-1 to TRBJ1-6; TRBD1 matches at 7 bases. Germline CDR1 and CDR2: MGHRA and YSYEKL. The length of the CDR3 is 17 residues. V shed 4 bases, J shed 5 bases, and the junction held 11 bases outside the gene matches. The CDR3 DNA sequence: TGCGCCAGCAGCCGAAGTGCAGGGGGACAGCATAATTCACCCCTCCACTTT. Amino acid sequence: CASSRSAGGQHNSPLHF.

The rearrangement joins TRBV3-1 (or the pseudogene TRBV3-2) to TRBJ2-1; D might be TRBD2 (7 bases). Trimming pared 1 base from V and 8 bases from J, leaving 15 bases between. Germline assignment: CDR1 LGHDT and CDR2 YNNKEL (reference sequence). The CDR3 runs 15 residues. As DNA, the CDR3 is TGTGCCAGCAGCCAAGTTCGGGGGGCCCCCCATGAGCAGTTCTTC. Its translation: CASSQVRGAPHEQFF.

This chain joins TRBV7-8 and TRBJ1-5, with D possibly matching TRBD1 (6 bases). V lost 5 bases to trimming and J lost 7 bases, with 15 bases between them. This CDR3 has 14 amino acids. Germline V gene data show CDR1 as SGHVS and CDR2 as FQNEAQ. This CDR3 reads CASSIISGQQPQHF. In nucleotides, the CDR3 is TGTGCCAGCAGCATAATTTCGGGACAACAGCCCCAGCATTTT.

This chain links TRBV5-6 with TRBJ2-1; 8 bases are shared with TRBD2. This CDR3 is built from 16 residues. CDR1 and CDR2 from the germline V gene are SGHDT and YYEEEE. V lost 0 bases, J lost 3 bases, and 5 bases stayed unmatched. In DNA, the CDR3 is TGTGCCAGCAGCTTGGTGGCGGGGGGCAGCTACAATGAGCAGTTCTTC. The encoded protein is CASSLVAGGSYNEQFF.

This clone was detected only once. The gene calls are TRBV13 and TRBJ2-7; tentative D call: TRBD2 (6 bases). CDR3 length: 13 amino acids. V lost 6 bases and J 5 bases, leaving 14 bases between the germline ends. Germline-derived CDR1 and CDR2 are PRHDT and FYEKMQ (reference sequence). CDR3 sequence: CASRQTGDHEQYF. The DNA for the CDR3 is TGTGCCAGCAGACAGACGGGGGACCACGAGCAGTACTTC.

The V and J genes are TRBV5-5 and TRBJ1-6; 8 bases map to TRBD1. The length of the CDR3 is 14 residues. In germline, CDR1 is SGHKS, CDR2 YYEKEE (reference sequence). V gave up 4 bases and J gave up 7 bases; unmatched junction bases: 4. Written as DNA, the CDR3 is TGTGCCAGCAGCCTCCAGGGGGCAAATTCACCCCTCCACTTT. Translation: CASSLQGANSPLHF.